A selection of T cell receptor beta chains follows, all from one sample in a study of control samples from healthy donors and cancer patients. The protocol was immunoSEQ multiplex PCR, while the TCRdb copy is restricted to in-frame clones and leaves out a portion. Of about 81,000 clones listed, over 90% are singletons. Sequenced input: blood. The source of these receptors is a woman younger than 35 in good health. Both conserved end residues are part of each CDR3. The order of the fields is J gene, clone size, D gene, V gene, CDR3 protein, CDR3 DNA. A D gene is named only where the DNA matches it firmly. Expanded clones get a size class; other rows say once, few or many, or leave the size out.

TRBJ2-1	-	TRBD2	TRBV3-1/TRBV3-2	CASSSAGRHYNEQFF	TGTGCCAGCAGCTCAGCGGGGCGCCACTACAATGAGCAGTTCTTC
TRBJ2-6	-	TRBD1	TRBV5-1	CASSPITTGAGANVLTF	TGCGCCAGCAGCCCAATCACCACAGGGGCTGGGGCCAACGTCCTGACTTTC
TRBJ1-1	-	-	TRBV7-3	CASSLGSGEAFF	TGTGCCAGCAGCTTAGGGAGTGGTGAAGCTTTCTTT
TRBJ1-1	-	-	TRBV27	CASSPRAGLTEAFF	TGTGCCAGCAGCCCGAGGGCAGGGCTAACTGAAGCTTTCTTT
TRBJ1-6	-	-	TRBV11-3	CASSSWASSYNSPLHF	TGTGCCAGCAGTAGTTGGGCAAGCTCCTATAATTCACCCCTCCACTTT
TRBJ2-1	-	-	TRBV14	CASSQDRLVGVFF	TGTGCCAGCAGCCAAGATCGGCTAGTCGGAGTGTTCTTC
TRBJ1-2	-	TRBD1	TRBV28	CASSLTGTAHYGYTF	TGTGCCAGCAGCCTCACCGGGACAGCGCATTATGGCTACACCTTC
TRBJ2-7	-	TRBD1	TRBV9	CASSVGTGQGKQYF	TGTGCCAGCAGCGTAGGAACGGGACAGGGGAAGCAGTACTTC
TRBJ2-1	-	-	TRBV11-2	CASSQGLQGRGNEQFF	TGTGCCAGCAGCCAAGGGTTACAGGGAAGGGGCAATGAGCAGTTCTTC
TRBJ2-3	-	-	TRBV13	CASSPFTDTQYF	TGTGCCAGCAGCCCCTTCACAGATACGCAGTATTTT
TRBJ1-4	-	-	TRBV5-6	CASSPRTVATNEKLFF	TGTGCCAGCAGCCCAAGGACGGTCGCAACTAATGAAAAACTGTTTTTT
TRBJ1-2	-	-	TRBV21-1	CASSERSGQGNYGYTF	TGTGCCAGCAGCGAAAGGTCCGGTCAAGGGAACTATGGCTACACCTTC
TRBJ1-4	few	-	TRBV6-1	CASSEVGRAEKLFF	TGTGCCAGCAGTGAAGTGGGCAGGGCGGAAAAACTGTTTTTT
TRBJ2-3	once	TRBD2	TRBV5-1	CASSPAAGEADTQYF	TGCGCCAGCAGCCCCGCGGCGGGGGAAGCAGATACGCAGTATTTT
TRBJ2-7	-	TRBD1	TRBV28	CASSETGTVSYEQYF	TGTGCCAGCAGTGAAACCGGGACAGTTTCCTACGAGCAGTACTTC
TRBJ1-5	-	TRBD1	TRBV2	CASSDRVGNQPQHF	TGTGCCAGCAGCGACAGGGTCGGAAATCAGCCCCAGCATTTT
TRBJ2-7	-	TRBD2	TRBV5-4	CASSLPAGEAYEQYF	TGTGCCAGCAGCTTACCAGCGGGAGAGGCTTACGAGCAGTACTTC
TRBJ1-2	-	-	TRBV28	CASSKFSGEGGYTF	TGTGCCAGCAGTAAATTTAGCGGGGAGGGTGGCTACACCTTC
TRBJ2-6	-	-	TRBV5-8	CASSLGRAPGSGANVLTF	TGTGCCAGCAGCTTGGGGAGGGCTCCGGGGTCTGGGGCCAACGTCCTGACTTTC
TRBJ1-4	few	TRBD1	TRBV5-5	CASSRMGGQGNEKLFF	TGTGCCAGCAGCCGTATGGGGGGACAGGGGAATGAAAAACTGTTTTTT
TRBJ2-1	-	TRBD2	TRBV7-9	CASSLGAGDEQFF	TGTGCCAGCAGCTTAGGAGCGGGAGATGAGCAGTTCTTC
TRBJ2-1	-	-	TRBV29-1	CSVDTVYNEQFF	TGCAGCGTTGACACGGTCTACAATGAGCAGTTCTTC
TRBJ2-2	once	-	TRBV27	CASSPGTPNTGELFF	TGTGCCAGCAGTCCCGGGACACCGAACACCGGGGAGCTGTTTTTT
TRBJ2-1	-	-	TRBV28	CASSLSFYEQFF	TGTGCCAGCAGTTTATCGTTCTACGAGCAGTTCTTC
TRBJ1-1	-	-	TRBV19	CASRTGNRNLNTEAFF	TGTGCCAGTAGAACGGGTAATAGGAACTTAAACACTGAAGCTTTCTTT
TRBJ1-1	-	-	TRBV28	CASSPNRRDARMAFF	TGTGCCAGCAGTCCGAACAGACGGGACGCTAGGATGGCTTTCTTT
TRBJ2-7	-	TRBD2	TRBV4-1	CASSQVRISGSYEQYF	TGCGCCAGCAGCCAAGTCCGGATTAGCGGGTCCTACGAGCAGTACTTC
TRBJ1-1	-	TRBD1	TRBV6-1	CASSALTGTGHMNTEAFF	TGTGCCAGCAGTGCCCTAACCGGGACAGGGCATATGAACACTGAAGCTTTCTTT
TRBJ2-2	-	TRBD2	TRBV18	CASSPISGTSLTGELFF	TGTGCCAGCTCACCAATCTCCGGGACTAGCCTCACCGGGGAGCTGTTTTTT
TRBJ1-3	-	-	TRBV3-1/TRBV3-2	CASSHWAGNTIYF	TGTGCCAGCAGCCATTGGGCTGGAAACACCATATATTTT
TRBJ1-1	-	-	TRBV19	CASSKGLNTEAFF	TGTGCCAGTAGTAAGGGGTTAAACACTGAAGCTTTCTTT
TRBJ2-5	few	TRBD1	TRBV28	CASSPGTVFRQETQYF	TGTGCCAGCAGTCCCGGGACAGTTTTTAGACAAGAGACCCAGTACTTC
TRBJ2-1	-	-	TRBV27	CASSITSLTMEQFF	TGTGCCAGCAGCATTACTTCCCTCACTATGGAGCAGTTCTTC
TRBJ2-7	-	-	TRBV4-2	CASSQDLWQGGEQYF	TGTGCCAGCAGCCAAGATCTTTGGCAGGGAGGCGAGCAGTACTTC
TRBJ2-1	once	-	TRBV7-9	CASSKGQTENEQFF	TGTGCCAGCAGCAAAGGACAAACCGAAAATGAGCAGTTCTTC
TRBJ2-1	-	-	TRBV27	CASSLSGRESYNEQFF	TGTGCCAGCAGTTTATCGGGCAGGGAATCCTACAATGAGCAGTTCTTC
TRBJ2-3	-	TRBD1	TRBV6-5	CASRGGQGASDTQYF	TGTGCCAGCAGAGGAGGGCAGGGGGCATCAGATACGCAGTATTTT
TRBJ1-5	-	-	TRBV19	CASSIWADNQPQHF	TGTGCCAGTAGTATATGGGCAGACAATCAGCCCCAGCATTTT
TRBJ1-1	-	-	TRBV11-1	CASSLEENTEAFF	TGTGCCAGCAGCTTAGAGGAGAACACTGAAGCTTTCTTT
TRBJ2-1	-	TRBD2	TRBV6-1	CASSEMSGGTYNEQFF	TGTGCCAGCAGTGAAATGAGCGGGGGGACATACAATGAGCAGTTCTTC
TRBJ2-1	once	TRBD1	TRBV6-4	CASSPTGTGYNEQFF	TGTGCCAGCAGTCCCACCGGGACAGGATACAATGAGCAGTTCTTC
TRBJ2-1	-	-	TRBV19	CASTPRGVGNEQFF	TGTGCCAGTACCCCCAGGGGCGTAGGCAATGAGCAGTTCTTC